These T cell receptor beta chains were read from a single sample in a study of neoadjuvant anti-PD-1 for oral cavity cancer. Libraries were prepared by immunoSEQ multiplex PCR; TCRdb keeps only in-frame clonotypes and omits some of them. The table records around 18,000 clones, around 69% of them present only once. Here the sequenced sample was PBMCs, taken before nivolumab (anti-PD-1) treatment. Receptors originate from a person aged 40 to 85 with oral cavity squamous cell carcinoma. The CDR3 runs from the conserved cysteine through the conserved F or W. The order of the fields is J gene, D gene, V gene, clone size, CDR3 protein, CDR3 DNA. The D gene is left open where the match is weak. Clone size, where shown, is once, few, many, or a class for clones that have expanded.

>TRBJ2-6|TRBD1|TRBV19|.
CASLPGTGISGANVLTF
TGTGCCAGTCTACCGGGGACAGGCATCAGTGGGGCCAACGTCCTGACTTTC
>TRBJ2-7|TRBD2|TRBV30|few
CAWTQPSGEPYAGEQYF
TGTGCCTGGACCCAGCCTAGCGGAGAACCCTACGCTGGGGAGCAGTACTTC
>TRBJ2-6|.|TRBV15|.
CATSRDGRISGANVLTF
TGTGCCACCAGCAGAGATGGTCGGATCTCTGGGGCCAACGTCCTGACTTTC
>TRBJ2-7|TRBD1|TRBV6-5|few
CASRRQGPYEQYF
TGTGCCAGCAGGAGACAGGGCCCCTACGAGCAGTACTTC
>TRBJ2-7|TRBD2|TRBV6-5|once
CASSSRTSGPSYEQYF
TGTGCCAGCAGTTCTCGGACTAGCGGACCTTCCTACGAGCAGTACTTC
>TRBJ2-7|TRBD2|TRBV7-2|.
CASSLAVVAGGGYEQYF
TGTGCCAGCAGCTTAGCGGTCGTTGCGGGGGGCGGCTACGAGCAGTACTTC
>TRBJ2-1|.|TRBV19|.
CASSIYSGIHEQFF
TGTGCCAGTAGTATTTATTCAGGGATTCATGAGCAGTTCTTC
>TRBJ2-7|TRBD1|TRBV7-9|few
CASSPGQGGYEQYF
TGTGCCAGCAGCCCGGGACAGGGCGGCTACGAGCAGTACTTC
>TRBJ2-2|.|TRBV5-1|.
CASQATGELFF
TGCGCCAGCCAGGCCACCGGGGAGCTGTTTTTT
>TRBJ2-2|.|TRBV2|.
CAAGGATGTLTGELFF
TGTGCCGCAGGGGGGGCCACAGGAACGCTCACCGGGGAGCTGTTTTTT
>TRBJ2-5|.|TRBV5-4|.
CASSSRTTQYF
TGTGCCAGCAGCTCCAGGACAACCCAGTACTTC
>TRBJ2-3|TRBD2|TRBV27|.
CASSFRLAGADTQYF
TGTGCCAGCAGTTTTAGGCTAGCGGGAGCAGATACGCAGTATTTT
>TRBJ1-1|TRBD1|TRBV6-1|.
CASSGWGQENTEAFF
TGTGCCAGCAGTGGCTGGGGACAGGAGAACACTGAAGCTTTCTTT
>TRBJ2-7|TRBD1|TRBV5-4|.
CASSPDRGPYEQYF
TGTGCCAGCAGCCCGGACAGGGGTCCCTACGAGCAGTACTTC
>TRBJ1-1|.|TRBV7-8|.
CASSPLGAMNTEAFF
TGTGCCAGCAGCCCCCTCGGGGCCATGAACACTGAAGCTTTCTTT
>TRBJ2-1|.|TRBV15|.
CATRVEPYNEQFF
TGTGCCACCAGGGTAGAACCCTACAATGAGCAGTTCTTC
>TRBJ1-1|.|TRBV7-8|.
CASSPRTTLVTEAFF
TGTGCCAGCAGCCCCCGGACGACCCTGGTAACTGAAGCTTTCTTT